Each of the 19 T cell receptor beta chains below was sequenced from the same sample in a study of vaccination effects on CD4 cells after COVID-19. Only in-frame clones appear in the TCRdb table, and some are missing; sequencing was by immunoSEQ multiplex PCR. The table has 45,000 to 60,000 clones, under 80% seen once. No antigen is known for these receptors. CD4+ T cell isolation took place after approximately 11 days of culture. Two doses of BNT162b2 or mRNA-1273 vaccine were administered to participants. Material: CD4+ T cells from PBMCs cultured without peptide, obtained after COVID-19 vaccination. Receptor source: a human donor who received a COVID-19 vaccine.

This clone has a handful of counts. The gene calls are TRBV5-1 and TRBJ2-5, with TRBD1 as a possible D gene (6 bases). V lost 4 bases and J 3 bases, leaving 10 bases between the germline ends. CDR1 SGHRS and CDR2 YFSETQ come from the germline V gene. This CDR3 spans 13 amino acids. CDR3 coding DNA: TGCGCCAGCAGCCCTTGGACAGAAGAGACCCAGTACTTC. It translates to CASSPWTEETQYF.

This clone came up a few times. This chain connects TRBV25-1 to TRBJ2-7, with 10 bases aligning to TRBD1. The CDR3 contains 15 residues. V lost 6 bases, J lost 3 bases, and 8 bases stayed unmatched. The germline gives CDR1 MGHDK, CDR2 SYGVNS. The CDR3 DNA sequence: TGTGCCAGCAGCGACAAGGACAGGGGGAACTACGAGCAGTACTTC. Translation gives CASSDKDRGNYEQYF.

This clone appeared a few times. The gene calls are TRBV7-9 and TRBJ1-1, with 9 bases matching TRBD1. This CDR3 spans 16 amino acids. The V gene's germline CDR1 is SEHNR and CDR2 FQNEAQ (reference sequence). V lost 6 bases to trimming and J lost 5 bases; unmatched junction nucleotides: 13. The CDR3 is CASRSRQGDYLTEAFF. In DNA, the CDR3 is TGTGCCAGCAGAAGCCGACAGGGGGATTACTTGACTGAAGCTTTCTTT.

This chain connects TRBV3-1 (or the pseudogene TRBV3-2) to TRBJ2-1, with a tentative D call TRBD2 (5 bases). The ends were cut back, 0 bases at V and 0 bases at J, with 9 bases in the middle. This CDR3 comprises 16 residues. Germline V lookup: CDR1 LGHDT, CDR2 YNNKEL (reference sequence). The CDR3 DNA sequence: TGTGCCAGCAGCCAAGATTTGCGGGCCTCCTACAATGAGCAGTTCTTC. Its translation is CASSQDLRASYNEQFF.

The chain joins TRBV3-1 (or the pseudogene TRBV3-2) to TRBJ2-1; the match to TRBD1 covers 9 bases. In germline, CDR1 is LGHDT, CDR2 YNNKEL (reference sequence). This CDR3 contains 16 residues. The V and J ends lost 4 bases and 4 bases, in that order; junction bases with no gene match: 8. As DNA, the CDR3 is TGTGCCAGCAGCCTGAAAACAGGGGGCCCTTACAATGAGCAGTTCTTC. This translates into CASSLKTGGPYNEQFF.

This clone was observed a few times. This chain joins TRBV18 and TRBJ1-1, with 7 bases that match TRBD1. The CDR3 contains 15 residues. Unmatched junction bases numbered 7, after V lost 4 bases and J lost 2 bases. CDR1 KGHSH and CDR2 LQKENI come from the germline V gene. The CDR3 DNA reads as TGTGCCAGCTCACAAGGACAGGTTCCTAACACTGAAGCTTTCTTT. Translation gives CASSQGQVPNTEAFF.

Here the CDR3 DNA reads TGCAGCCCTGCCGGGATTAGTGATGAAAAACTGTTTTTT. This encodes CSPAGISDEKLFF. The V gene is TRBV29-1, the J gene TRBJ1-4; D is unresolved. The germline V gene has CDR1 SQVTM and CDR2 ANQGSEA. The CDR3 is 13 residues long. Trimming shortened V by 8 bases and J by 6 bases, and 16 bases separated the two germline ends.

This chain joins TRBV5-1 and TRBJ1-6, with 9 positions matching TRBD1. CDR1 is SGHRS and CDR2 is YFSETQ in the germline V gene. V lost 4 bases to trimming and J lost 7 bases; unmatched junction nucleotides: 6. The CDR3 extends over 15 amino acids. Here the CDR3 reads CASSPRTGANSPLHF. The CDR3 DNA reads as TGCGCCAGCAGCCCAAGGACAGGGGCCAATTCACCCCTCCACTTT.

The chain uses TRBV9 and TRBJ2-7; the D is unclear. Germline lookup yields CDR1 SGDLS and CDR2 YYNGEE. The V end was cut by 2 bases, the J end by 3 bases, with 6 bases between. CDR3 size: 12 residues. This CDR3 reads CASSVQDYEQYF. CDR3 DNA sequence: TGTGCCAGCAGCGTCCAGGACTACGAGCAGTACTTC.

The V and J genes are TRBV5-5 and TRBJ2-7; possibly TRBD1 for D (5 bases). This CDR3 contains 14 residues. V was trimmed by 0 bases and J by 3 bases, leaving 10 bases between them. CDR1 is SGHKS and CDR2 is YYEKEE in the germline V gene (reference sequence). CDR3 in amino acids: CASSLEWQGYEQYF. CDR3 in DNA: TGTGCCAGCAGCTTGGAGTGGCAGGGCTACGAGCAGTACTTC.

The chain combines TRBV6-5 with TRBJ1-1; D is undetermined. The CDR3 totals 14 residues. Per germline, CDR1 MNHEY and CDR2 SVGAGI. V was clipped by 4 bases and J by 2 bases, with 11 bases between them. The CDR3 spells CASSWERGNTEAFF. CDR3 nucleotide sequence: TGTGCCAGCAGTTGGGAGCGGGGTAACACTGAAGCTTTCTTT.

The rearrangement joins TRBV19 to TRBJ1-4; 7 nucleotides align to TRBD1. V lost 11 bases to trimming and J lost 4 bases; unmatched junction nucleotides: 13. Germline V gene data show CDR1 as LNHDA and CDR2 as SQIVND (reference sequence). The CDR3 is made up of 15 amino acids. CDR3 residues: CAGRGFGLGNEKLFF. The DNA for the CDR3 is TGTGCCGGCAGGGGGTTCGGGCTAGGTAATGAAAAACTGTTTTTT.

In DNA form, the CDR3 reads TGTGCCAGCAGTGAACTGTGGGGGAATCAGCCCCAGCATTTT. This translates into CASSELWGNQPQHF. The rearrangement links TRBV6-1 to TRBJ1-5; D possibly corresponds to TRBD1 (5 bases). V was pared by 2 bases and J by 4 bases, with 9 bases between. The germline CDR1 and CDR2 sequences are MNHNS and SASEGT. The CDR3 runs to 14 residues.

This clone has a handful of counts. The chain is built from TRBV18 and TRBJ1-2; 8 bases map to TRBD1. Per germline, CDR1 KGHSH and CDR2 LQKENI. The CDR3 runs 16 residues. J lost 4 bases, V lost 0 bases, and 7 bases had no gene match. The CDR3 sequence: CASSPPRQGATYGYTF. As DNA, the CDR3 is TGTGCCAGCTCACCACCAAGGCAGGGGGCTACCTATGGCTACACCTTC.

The CDR3 sequence: CASRGTGSRNEKLFF. Here the CDR3 DNA reads TGTGCCAGCAGGGGGACAGGGTCCCGTAATGAAAAACTGTTTTTT. This chain joins TRBV2 and TRBJ1-4, with 9 bases that match TRBD1. The V gene's germline CDR1 is SNHLY and CDR2 FYNNEI. V shed 6 bases, J shed 4 bases, and the junction held 6 bases outside the gene matches. The CDR3 has 15 residues.

The chain has TRBV6-1 and TRBJ1-1; 8 bases line up with TRBD1. Unmatched junction bases numbered 3, after V lost 2 bases and J lost 4 bases. Germline V gene data show CDR1 as MNHNS and CDR2 as SASEGT. CDR3 length: 14 amino acids. DNA of the CDR3: TGTGCCAGCAGTGAAACCGACAGGGGCACTGAAGCTTTCTTT. It translates to CASSETDRGTEAFF.

The chain is built from TRBV19 and TRBJ1-3, with TRBD1 matching 8 bases. The CDR3 is 15 amino acids. The V and J ends lost 0 bases and 7 bases, in that order; junction bases with no gene match: 5. CDR1 LNHDA and CDR2 SQIVND come from the germline V gene (reference sequence). CDR3 loop: CASSIEPDRGNTIYF. CDR3 DNA: TGTGCCAGTAGTATAGAGCCCGACAGGGGCAACACCATATATTTT.

The chain uses TRBV5-1 and TRBJ2-7; 9 bases align to TRBD1. This CDR3 spans 14 amino acids. Trimming removed 0 bases from V and 5 bases from J; junction bases left unmatched: 3. Germline loops: CDR1 SGHRS, CDR2 YFSETQ. CDR3 bases: TGCGCCAGCAGCTTGGCGGGACAGGGCAACGAGCAGTACTTC. This translates into CASSLAGQGNEQYF.

This clone was found a few times. The chain links TRBV5-1 to TRBJ1-1; D ambiguous. The V and J ends lost 0 bases and 1 base respectively, with 7 bases between them. The CDR3 has 14 residues. Germline values: CDR1 SGHRS, CDR2 YFSETQ. Written as DNA, the CDR3 is TGCGCCAGCAGCTTGGGGGCGGCGAACACTGAAGCTTTCTTT. It translates to CASSLGAANTEAFF.